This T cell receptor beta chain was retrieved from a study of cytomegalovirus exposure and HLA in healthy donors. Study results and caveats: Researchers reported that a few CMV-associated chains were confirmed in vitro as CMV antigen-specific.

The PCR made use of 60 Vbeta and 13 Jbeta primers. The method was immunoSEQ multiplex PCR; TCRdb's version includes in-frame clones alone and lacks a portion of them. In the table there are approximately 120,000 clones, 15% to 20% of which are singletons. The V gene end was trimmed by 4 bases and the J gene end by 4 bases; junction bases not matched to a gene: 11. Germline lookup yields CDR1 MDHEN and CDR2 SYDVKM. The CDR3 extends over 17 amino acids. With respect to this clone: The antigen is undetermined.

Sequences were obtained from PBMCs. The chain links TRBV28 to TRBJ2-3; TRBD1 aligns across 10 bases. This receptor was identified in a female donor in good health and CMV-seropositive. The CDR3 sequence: CASSSYLRDRGSDTQYF. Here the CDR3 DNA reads TGTGCCAGCAGTTCGTACCTCCGGGACAGGGGATCAGATACGCAGTATTTT.